This TCR beta chain was identified in a study of T cell repertoires in cytomegalovirus infection. TCRdb called the reads again in MiXCR, with one record for every CDR3 protein. The table lists about 570,000 distinct CDR3 sequences, roughly 43% of them singletons, with around 48% in the top ten. Notes on this clonotype: Antigen specificity is unknown.

This clonotype was sampled from a human donor in good health (CMV status not recorded). Some clones in this sample may be carry-over from other donors' samples. Sequencing was performed on cultured PBMCs, taken from culture after CMV antigen stimulation.

This CDR3 is CASGGIAKNIQYF. The CDR3 region has the DNA TGTGCCAGTGGGGGTATAGCCAAAAACATTCAGTACTTC. The chain recombines TRBV28 with TRBJ2-4; D possibly matches TRBD1 or TRBD2 (5 bases each). V was shortened by 9 bases and J by 0 bases, with 9 bases between the two germline ends. This CDR3 spans 13 amino acids. CDR1 is MDHEN and CDR2 is SYDVKM in the germline V gene.